The T cell receptor beta chain described here comes from a study of PD-1 blockade in classical Hodgkin lymphoma. Produced via immunoSEQ multiplex PCR; TCRdb's table is partial and in-frame only. The sample includes about 28,000 clones, over 80% seen only once; the top ten take about a fifth. There was relapse after autologous stem cell transplantation in every patient, and there was variation in brentuximab vedotin exposure. Sequencing used peripheral blood mononuclear cells (PBMCs), obtained before the second cycle of nivolumab. The receptor was isolated from a human donor with classical Hodgkin lymphoma.

CDR3 DNA: TGTGCCAGCTCACCAACAGGGAGATTCCAAGAGACCCAGTACTTC. Translating it yields CASSPTGRFQETQYF. The V call is TRBV18, the J call TRBJ2-5, with D perhaps matching TRBD1 (6 bases). Germline CDR1 and CDR2: KGHSH and LQKENI. This CDR3 is 15 amino acids long. Trimming left V 2 bases short and J 1 base short, with 11 bases between.